This T cell receptor (beta chain) was retrieved from a study of beta chain features in type 1 diabetes. Study-wide results and caveats: The study found moderately but significantly shorter TCRB CDR3s in all four CD4+ subsets of Type 1 diabetes patients.

Concerning this clone: The target antigen is unknown.

The CDR3 covers 14 residues. Germline lookup yields CDR1 MGHDK and CDR2 SYGVNS. Trimming pared 3 bases from V and 4 bases from J, leaving 12 bases between. Every bit of the isolated RNA underwent reverse transcription, so sequencing read expressed TCRB transcripts. TCRdb's copy holds only in-frame clones and misses some; the assay was immunoSEQ multiplex PCR. The sample holds 25,000 to 30,000 clones; 50% to 65% are singletons and the top ten take 1.4% to 1.5%. The genes are TRBV25-1 and TRBJ1-2; D is perhaps TRBD1 (6 bases). The source of this sequence is a young woman with type 1 diabetes. The sequencing input was Tregs from blood. The CDR3 here is CASSDTGRSYGYTF. The DNA of the CDR3 is TGTGCCAGCAGTGATACAGGGCGAAGCTATGGCTACACCTTC.